This T cell receptor (beta chain) is drawn from a study of cytomegalovirus exposure and HLA in healthy donors. CDR3 size: 16 residues. V lost 4 bases to trimming and J lost 2 bases; unmatched junction nucleotides: 6. Germline values: CDR1 SGHRS, CDR2 YFSETQ. A note on this clone: Its target is not known.

Study-level findings and limits: Solely CMV serostatus was available to characterize immune exposure. Previous analysis showed most TCR beta V segments were productive about 90% or about 30% of the time.

PCR was performed using 60 Vbeta and 13 Jbeta primers. Sequenced by immunoSEQ multiplex PCR; TCRdb stores in-frame clones only, minus some. The sample shows under 200,000 clones, around 80% of them seen only once. The chain joins TRBV5-1 to TRBJ2-1; 10 bases map to TRBD2. Material: PBMCs. This receptor was obtained from a woman between 50 and 59 years old in good health and CMV-seropositive. The CDR3 sequence is CASSERTSGAYNEQFF. CDR3 bases: TGCGCCAGCAGCGAACGGACTAGCGGAGCCTACAATGAGCAGTTCTTC.